These T cell receptor beta chains were read from a single sample in a study of blood T cell repertoires in COVID-19. The table came from immunoSEQ multiplex PCR; TCRdb's copy has only in-frame clones and leaves some out. Seen here are under 250,000 clones, 85% observed once, and the top ten hold about 5.1%. The sample taken for sequencing was peripheral blood. Receptor source: a man aged 45-65 years with COVID-19, enrolled during active disease. The CDR3 runs from the conserved cysteine through the conserved F or W. The D gene is left open where the match is weak. A row's size may be missing; if present it is once, few, many or a size class.

v_call	j_call	clone_size	d_call	cdr3_nt	cdr3_aa
TRBV19	TRBJ2-5	-	TRBD2	TGTGCCAGTAGTCAACAAGGGACTAGTCGAGGGGCCCAGTACTTC	CASSQQGTSRGAQYF
TRBV2	TRBJ1-1	few	TRBD1	TGTGCCAGCCGGGCGGGACAGGGTTCTGTTTTCTTT	CASRAGQGSVFF
TRBV28	TRBJ1-1	-	TRBD1	TGTGCCAGCAGGACGACAGGGGGTCGCACTGAAGCTTTCTTT	CASRTTGGRTEAFF
TRBV13	TRBJ2-3	-	TRBD1	TGTGCCAGCAGCCCCCAGGGGGAATCGACAGATACGCAGTATTTT	CASSPQGESTDTQYF
TRBV5-1	TRBJ1-2	-	-	TGCGCCAGCAGCTTAGGGGCAGCTAACTATGGCTACACCTTC	CASSLGAANYGYTF
TRBV30	TRBJ1-2	once	TRBD1	TGTGCCTGGAGTGTACACAGGGGGGACTATGGCTACACCTTC	CAWSVHRGDYGYTF
TRBV7-3	TRBJ2-1	-	-	TGTGCCAGCAGCTCCGCCGGGGCGGGGGAGCAGTTCTTC	CASSSAGAGEQFF
TRBV2	TRBJ1-2	-	-	TGTGCCAGCAGTGAAGGGGGCGCGGACTATGGCTACACCTTC	CASSEGGADYGYTF
TRBV2	TRBJ2-5	-	-	TGTGCCAGCAGTGAGATGGGGGCTGGTGAGACCCAGTACTTC	CASSEMGAGETQYF
TRBV25-1	TRBJ1-1	-	-	TGTGCCAGCAGTGCTACAGGGTCGTTGGACACTGAAGCTTTCTTT	CASSATGSLDTEAFF
TRBV12-3/TRBV12-4	TRBJ2-7	-	TRBD1	TGTGCCAGCAGTGTCGACAGGGATGAGCAGTACTTC	CASSVDRDEQYF